These 12 T cell receptor beta chains share one sample of origin, sequenced in a study of T cells after somatic rescue of genetic block. The data were produced by immunoSEQ multiplex PCR, yet TCRdb's version contains in-frame clones alone and is incomplete. Of about 88,000 clones in the sample, 70% to 90% were seen once. Sequenced: peripheral blood mononuclear cells (PBMCs). The receptors come from a young woman.

This chain links TRBV11-2 with TRBJ1-3; no clear D. This CDR3 is 13 amino acids long. The ends were cut back, 2 bases at V and 8 bases at J, with 10 bases in the middle. Germline V lookup: CDR1 SGHAT, CDR2 FQNNGV. CDR3 sequence: CASSLRASDTIYF. CDR3 nucleotide sequence: TGTGCCAGCAGCTTAAGGGCGTCGGACACCATATATTTT. The full variable domain, rest sourced from reference TRBV11-2 and TRBJ1-3, is EAGVAQSPRYKIIEKRQSVAFWCNPISGHATLYWYQQILGQGPKLLIQFQNNGVVDDSQLPKDRFSAERLKGVDSTLKIQPAKLEDSAVYLCASSLRASDTIYFGEGSWLTVV.

The chain combines TRBV4-1 with TRBJ1-6, with 8 bases lining up with TRBD1. The CDR3 consists of 15 residues. Germline-derived CDR1 and CDR2 are MGHRA and YSYEKL. The V gene end was trimmed by 5 bases and the J gene end by 7 bases; junction bases not matched to a gene: 7. Here the CDR3 reads CASSSQGARNSPLHF. For the CDR3, the DNA is TGCGCCAGCAGCTCTCAGGGGGCGAGGAATTCACCCCTCCACTTT.

This chain uses TRBV5-1 with TRBJ2-1; 7 bases fit TRBD2. The CDR3 length is 12 residues. Trimming took 4 bases from V and 5 from J; bases not matched to a gene: 0. Germline CDR1 is SGHRS and CDR2 is YFSETQ. This chain's CDR3 is CASSRGDNEQFF. CDR3 DNA sequence: TGCGCCAGCAGCCGGGGGGACAATGAGCAGTTCTTC.

Points on this clone: One end of the junction does not line up with germline, which may come from a read error. The chain is built from TRBV4-3 and TRBJ2-7; the D gene is possibly TRBD2 (7 bases). This CDR3 is built from 16 residues. CDR1 is LGHNA and CDR2 is YSLEER in the germline V gene. CDR3: CANSQERGGGPYEQYF. The CDR3 DNA follows: TGCGCCAACAGCCAAGAGAGAGGGGGAGGGCCCTACGAGCAGTACTTC.

This clone has only a few counts. The chain joins TRBV6-5 to TRBJ2-1, with TRBD1 matching 11 bases. Trimming took 2 bases from V and 7 from J; bases not matched to a gene: 7. The CDR3 runs to 16 residues. Germline CDR1 reads MNHEY; CDR2 reads SVGAGI. The DNA for the CDR3 is TGTGCCAGCAGTTACCACACCGGGACAGGGGGGAATGAGCAGTTCTTC. Translated: CASSYHTGTGGNEQFF.

The V call is TRBV6-1, the J call TRBJ2-1; 7 bases line up with TRBD2. Germline V lookup: CDR1 MNHNS, CDR2 SASEGT. The J segment lost 3 bases and the V segment lost 2 bases, leaving 4 bases of the junction unmatched. The CDR3 length is 15 residues. CDR3 sequence (DNA): TGTGCCAGCAGTGAACTAGCGGCTTTCTACAATGAGCAGTTCTTC. This sequence encodes CASSELAAFYNEQFF.

The CDR3 nucleotides are TGTGCTAGTGGTTTCGGGACGTTTTACGAGCAGTACTTC. Translating gives CASGFGTFYEQYF. V is TRBV12-5 and J is TRBJ2-7; D tentatively fits TRBD1 or TRBD2 (5 bases each). The V and J ends lost 3 bases and 4 bases respectively, with 10 bases between them. The CDR3 totals 13 residues. Germline V gene sequence: CDR1 LGHNT, CDR2 FRNRAP.

This CDR3 reads CASSLSGGPEKLFF. Written as DNA, the CDR3 is TGTGCCAGCAGTTTATCAGGGGGTCCGGAAAAACTGTTTTTT. The chain joins TRBV28 to TRBJ1-4; 7 nucleotides line up with TRBD1. Germline CDR1 and CDR2: MDHEN and SYDVKM. Unmatched junction bases numbered 4, after V lost 1 base and J lost 8 bases. The CDR3 is made up of 14 amino acids.

This clone was seen a single time. The chain employs TRBV15 and TRBJ2-7, with D perhaps given as TRBD1 or TRBD2 (5 bases each). The V gene lost 1 base and the J gene lost 6 bases, with 19 bases spanning the gap. This CDR3 has 16 residues. Germline CDR1 is LNHNV and CDR2 is YYDKDF (reference sequence). The chain's CDR3 is CATSRAARGRGFEQYF. The CDR3 DNA sequence: TGTGCCACCAGCAGAGCAGCCCGGGGCCGGGGTTTCGAGCAGTACTTC.

The chain recombines TRBV6-1 with TRBJ2-2; D assignment may be TRBD1 or TRBD2 (5 bases each). The CDR3 extends over 14 amino acids. Trimming cost V 5 bases and J 6 bases, with 13 bases left between them. Germline loops: CDR1 MNHNS, CDR2 SASEGT. DNA of the CDR3: TGTGCCAGCAGTCCCAGCGTGGGGGCCGGGGAGCTGTTTTTT. Encoded protein: CASSPSVGAGELFF.

The CDR3 protein is CASSFSALAENNPYEQYF. The CDR3 DNA follows: TGCGCCAGCAGCTTTTCCGCATTAGCGGAGAACAACCCCTACGAGCAGTACTTC. The rearrangement links TRBV5-1 to TRBJ2-7; tentatively, D is TRBD2 (6 bases). V was clipped by 2 bases and J by 2 bases, with 23 bases between them. This CDR3 has 18 residues. Germline CDR1 and CDR2: SGHRS and YFSETQ.

The chain employs TRBV2 and TRBJ2-1; D not certain. Germline V gene lookup returns CDR1 SNHLY and CDR2 FYNNEI. The CDR3 is made up of 13 amino acids. The V end was cut by 3 bases, the J end by 9 bases, with 12 bases between. DNA of the CDR3: TGTGCCAGCAGTGATGTGGGCGGTGGTGAGCAGTTCTTC. As protein: CASSDVGGGEQFF.